Following are 24 T cell receptor beta chains from one sample sequenced in a study of blood T cell repertoires in COVID-19. Method: immunoSEQ multiplex PCR; TCRdb's copy keeps in-frame clones and lacks some. The sample lists a few hundred thousand clones, 80% to 90% occurring once. Sequenced material: peripheral blood. All receptors derive from a man aged 25 to 45 who had recovered from COVID-19.

This chain uses TRBV5-1 with TRBJ1-5, with 10 bases matching TRBD1. CDR3 length equals 15 residues. The germline gives CDR1 SGHRS, CDR2 YFSETQ. V trimming: 5 bases; J trimming: 3 bases; junction bases outside the gene matches: 5. CDR3 coding DNA: TGCGCCAGCAGACGAGGACAGGGGGTCAATCAGCCCCAGCATTTT. It encodes CASRRGQGVNQPQHF.

The chain uses TRBV7-2 and TRBJ1-6; D is undetermined. The CDR3 length is 13 residues. CDR1 SGHTA and CDR2 FQGNSA come from the germline V gene. Trimming shortened V by 1 base and J by 10 bases, and 8 bases separated the two germline ends. The CDR3 sequence is CASSLGLESPLHF. DNA of the CDR3: TGTGCCAGCAGCTTAGGATTAGAATCACCCCTCCACTTT.

This chain joins TRBV6-2 or TRBV6-3 and TRBJ1-1, with 7 bases that match TRBD1. Germline-derived CDR1 and CDR2 are MNHEY and SVGEGT. The CDR3 is 15 residues long. Trimming cost V 5 bases and J 5 bases; bases outside gene matches: 11. CDR3 in DNA: TGTGCCAGCAGTACGAACAGGGGCAAGTCAACTGAAGCTTTCTTT. Its protein is CASSTNRGKSTEAFF.

The chain links TRBV6-4 to TRBJ2-3; TRBD2 aligns across 11 bases. Germline V CDR1 and CDR2: MRHNA, SNTAGT. The ends lost 0 bases at V and 4 bases at J; junction bases unmatched: 0. CDR3 size: 15 residues. CDR3 region: CASSDSSGGADTQYF. The CDR3 region has the DNA TGTGCCAGCAGTGACTCTAGCGGGGGGGCAGATACGCAGTATTTT.

The chain employs TRBV7-2 and TRBJ2-3, with 13 bases matching TRBD2. Per germline, CDR1 SGHTA and CDR2 FQGNSA. The CDR3 runs to 18 residues. V shed 6 bases and J 2 bases; nucleotides not matched to a gene: 11. The CDR3 loop is CASSFTGTSGVYTDTQYF. Written as DNA, the CDR3 is TGTGCCAGCAGTTTTACCGGGACTAGCGGGGTATACACAGATACGCAGTATTTT.

The rearrangement joins TRBV10-1 to TRBJ2-5; 14 bases line up with TRBD2. The CDR3 has 16 amino acids. The V gene's germline CDR1 is WNHNN and CDR2 SYGVQD (reference sequence). The V gene end was trimmed by 4 bases and the J gene end by 5 bases; junction bases not matched to a gene: 6. The CDR3 DNA follows: TGCGCCAGCAGTGTCGGACTAGCGGGGGGATCGGAGACCCAGTACTTC. Protein sequence: CASSVGLAGGSETQYF.

The V gene is TRBV2, the J gene TRBJ1-5; possibly TRBD1 for D (6 bases). Germline lookup yields CDR1 SNHLY and CDR2 FYNNEI. Trimming pared 3 bases from V and 6 bases from J, leaving 9 bases between. This CDR3 spans 13 amino acids. CDR3 nucleotides: TGTGCCAGCAGTGAGGACAGTAGTCAGCCCCAGCATTTT. Protein sequence: CASSEDSSQPQHF.

The chain employs TRBV29-1 and TRBJ2-6, with 11 bases fitting TRBD1. Unmatched junction bases numbered 11, after V lost 4 bases and J lost 0 bases. The germline CDR1 and CDR2 sequences are SQVTM and ANQGSEA. CDR3 size: 19 residues. CDR3 protein: CSVVVGDRGSFSGANVLTF. CDR3 nucleotide sequence: TGCAGCGTTGTTGTGGGGGACAGGGGGAGTTTCTCTGGGGCCAACGTCCTGACTTTC.

This sequence joins TRBV18 and TRBJ1-3; D is perhaps TRBD1 (6 bases). This CDR3 comprises 17 residues. V was trimmed by 5 bases and J by 2 bases, leaving 19 bases between them. Per the germline V gene, CDR1 is KGHSH and CDR2 is LQKENI. The CDR3, as DNA: TGTGCCAGCTCAGCAGACAGGTGGAAAACGACTGGAAACACCATATATTTT. This sequence encodes CASSADRWKTTGNTIYF.

The rearrangement links TRBV3-1 (or the pseudogene TRBV3-2) to TRBJ1-2; no clear D. V lost 3 bases to trimming and J lost 13 bases, with 18 bases between them. The CDR3 spans 13 residues. Germline CDR1 reads LGHDT; CDR2 reads YNNKEL (reference sequence). The CDR3 coding sequence is TGTGCCAGCAGCCACGAACGGGGAGGAGGGCCCACCTTC. This encodes CASSHERGGGPTF.

V gene TRBV27 combines with J gene TRBJ1-5; D is unclear. V lost 1 base, J lost 2 bases, and 15 bases lay in between. From germline, CDR1 is MNHEY and CDR2 SMNVEV (reference sequence). This CDR3 comprises 17 residues. CDR3 amino acids: CASSLFQVPDGNQPQHF. CDR3 coding DNA: TGTGCCAGCAGTTTATTCCAGGTCCCTGATGGCAATCAGCCCCAGCATTTT.

The chain is built from TRBV7-6 and TRBJ2-7, with 14 positions matching TRBD2. V dropped 2 bases and J dropped 3; count of bases not matched to a gene: 15. The germline CDR1 and CDR2 sequences are SGHVS and FNYEAQ. This CDR3 has 20 residues. The CDR3 protein is CASSLLDWTSGGSPHYEQYF. Here the CDR3 DNA reads TGTGCCAGCAGCTTATTGGATTGGACTAGCGGGGGGAGTCCGCACTACGAGCAGTACTTC.

The rearrangement links TRBV6-5 to TRBJ1-3, with a weak D call TRBD1 (5 bases). The germline CDR1 and CDR2 sequences are MNHEY and SVGAGI. CDR3 length: 14 residues. The germline V and J ends were trimmed by 6 bases and 5 bases, with 14 bases remaining between them. The CDR3 nucleotides are TGTGCCAGCAGGGCACAGGCAGCGAGAAACACCATATATTTT. Translating it yields CASRAQAARNTIYF.

The gene calls are TRBV7-8 and TRBJ1-3; 7 nucleotides agree with TRBD1. Germline V gene sequence: CDR1 SGHVS, CDR2 FQNEAQ. This CDR3 comprises 16 residues. Unmatched junction bases numbered 9, after V lost 7 bases and J lost 0 bases. CDR3 amino acids: CASNDRDQYSGNTIYF. CDR3 nucleotide sequence: TGTGCCAGCAACGACAGGGACCAGTACTCTGGAAACACCATATATTTT.

CDR3: CASSPRFGDRANTEAFF. The DNA of the CDR3 is TGCGCCAGCAGCCCAAGGTTTGGGGACAGGGCGAACACTGAAGCTTTCTTT. This sequence joins TRBV5-1 and TRBJ1-1; 9 bases agree with TRBD1. V lost 4 bases, J lost 1 base, and 11 bases stayed unmatched. CDR3 length: 17 amino acids. The germline V gene encodes CDR1 SGHRS and CDR2 YFSETQ. The whole variable domain, remainder taken from reference TRBV5-1 and TRBJ1-1, is KAGVTQTPRYLIKTRGQQVTLSCSPISGHRSVSWYQQTPGQGLQFLFEYFSETQRNKGNFPGRFSGRQFSNSRSEMNVSTLELGDSALYLCASSPRFGDRANTEAFFGQGTRLTVV.

The J gene is TRBJ2-7, the V gene TRBV2, with 7 bases fitting TRBD2. V lost 5 bases to trimming and J lost 11 bases; unmatched junction nucleotides: 9. Germline assignment: CDR1 SNHLY and CDR2 FYNNEI. The length of the CDR3 is 12 residues. The CDR3 loop is CASSYAGVGEYF. The CDR3 DNA reads TGTGCCAGCAGTTATGCGGGGGTCGGGGAGTACTTC.

For the CDR3, the DNA is TGTGCCAGCTCAATTAGCGGGTACAATGAGCAGTTCTTC. It encodes CASSISGYNEQFF. The chain uses TRBV7-2 and TRBJ2-1; 7 bases map to TRBD2. Germline V gene data show CDR1 as SGHTA and CDR2 as FQGNSA. CDR3 size: 13 residues. V lost 8 bases to trimming and J lost 4 bases; unmatched junction nucleotides: 5.

This sequence joins TRBV11-3 and TRBJ1-5; 8 bases agree with TRBD1. Germline values: CDR1 SGHNT, CDR2 YENEEA. The CDR3 totals 15 residues. J gave up 1 base and V 6 bases, and 5 bases lay outside the gene matches. In nucleotides, the CDR3 is TGTGCCAGCAGTTTTGGACAGGGAAGCAATCAGCCCCAGCATTTT. Its translation is CASSFGQGSNQPQHF.

The chain joins TRBV5-1 to TRBJ2-7, with 15 bases matching TRBD2. The CDR3 totals 16 residues. Germline V gives CDR1 SGHRS, CDR2 YFSETQ. V was clipped by 4 bases and J by 4 bases; unmatched bases: 6. The CDR3 here is CASSEPGLAGGYEQYF. CDR3 DNA: TGCGCCAGCAGCGAACCGGGACTAGCGGGGGGTTACGAGCAGTACTTC. The full variable domain, completed using reference TRBV5-1 and TRBJ2-7, is KAGVTQTPRYLIKTRGQQVTLSCSPISGHRSVSWYQQTPGQGLQFLFEYFSETQRNKGNFPGRFSGRQFSNSRSEMNVSTLELGDSALYLCASSEPGLAGGYEQYFGPGTRLTVT.

V gene TRBV10-1 combines with J gene TRBJ2-1; 7 positions match TRBD1. Germline-derived CDR1 and CDR2 are WNHNN and SYGVQD (reference sequence). V gave up 2 bases and J gave up 0 bases; unmatched junction bases: 4. This CDR3 spans 16 amino acids. The CDR3 is CASSEATGSSYNEQFF. Written as DNA, the CDR3 is TGCGCCAGCAGTGAGGCGACAGGGAGCTCCTACAATGAGCAGTTCTTC.

The J gene is TRBJ1-1, the V gene TRBV5-6, with unresolved D. V was cut by 4 bases and J by 0 bases, with 7 bases left in between. This CDR3 is 13 amino acids long. The germline V gene has CDR1 SGHDT and CDR2 YYEEEE. CDR3 loop: CASSRGMNTEAFF. CDR3 DNA: TGTGCCAGCAGCCGAGGAATGAACACTGAAGCTTTCTTT.

The chain uses TRBV30 and TRBJ1-6, with 9 bases lining up with TRBD1. The trim removed 0 bases at V and 4 bases at J, leaving 4 bases unmatched. CDR1 GTSNPN and CDR2 SVGIG come from the germline V gene (reference sequence). The CDR3 extends over 16 amino acids. CDR3 bases: TGTGCCTGGAGTGTTGGGACAGGGAGGTATAATTCACCCCTCCACTTT. It specifies CAWSVGTGRYNSPLHF.

The V call is TRBV5-1, the J call TRBJ2-3, with 8 bases matching TRBD1. In germline, CDR1 is SGHRS, CDR2 YFSETQ. V lost 4 bases and J lost 3; bases outside the gene matches: 10. This CDR3 is 16 amino acids long. This chain's CDR3 is CASSPQPGQDTDTQYF. The CDR3 DNA reads as TGCGCCAGCAGCCCCCAACCGGGACAGGATACAGATACGCAGTATTTT. Supplemented by reference TRBV5-1 and TRBJ2-3, the full variable domain reads KAGVTQTPRYLIKTRGQQVTLSCSPISGHRSVSWYQQTPGQGLQFLFEYFSETQRNKGNFPGRFSGRQFSNSRSEMNVSTLELGDSALYLCASSPQPGQDTDTQYFGPGTRLTVL.

V and J are TRBV5-4 and TRBJ1-2; D uncertain. The CDR3 has 14 amino acids. The germline V gene has CDR1 SGHNT and CDR2 YYREEE (reference sequence). V was clipped by 4 bases and J by 6 bases, with 16 bases between them. CDR3 bases: TGTGCCAGCAGCCCCACACGTCCCGAGGATGGCTACACCTTC. Encoded protein: CASSPTRPEDGYTF.